This T cell receptor (beta chain) comes out of a study of Ad26.COV2.S vaccination and SARS-CoV-2 variants. Treatment described: roughly 18 received Ad26.COV2.S at low or high dose, single or two shots; 5 received placebo; per-sample allocation not given. Sampling took place 63 days after the first vaccine or placebo injection. The CDR3 is 14 amino acids. The germline V gene has CDR1 MNHEY and CDR2 SVGEGT. Trimming cost V 0 bases and J 1 base, with 6 bases left between them. Clones were sequenced by immunoSEQ multiplex PCR, and TCRdb holds only the in-frame ones, with some missing. The sample lists 200,000 to 250,000 clones, over 75% occurring once.

The TCR originated in a person aged 18 to 59 who received the Ad26.COV2.S COVID-19 vaccine or a placebo. This chain connects TRBV6-2 or TRBV6-3 to TRBJ2-5; D is uncertain. The source material was peripheral blood, sampled in a trial of Ad26.COV2.S vaccine versus placebo. CDR3 sequence: CASSYSVGQETQYF. DNA of the CDR3: TGTGCCAGCAGTTACTCGGTGGGCCAAGAGACCCAGTACTTC.